Described below is a single TCR beta chain sequence and its context. As it was prepared, the TCRbeta library received unique molecular identifiers. TCRdb processed the PCR reads anew with MiXCR; each CDR3 protein has one entry. The profile shows about 290,000 distinct CDR3 sequences, about 9.4% of them singletons. The data are from a study of T-cell reconstitution after alpha-beta-depleted transplantation in children. The CDR3 runs to 18 residues. Germline V CDR1 and CDR2: SGHAT, FQNNGV. With V trimmed by 5 bases and J by 5 bases, 15 bases remained unmatched. This receptor was obtained from a boy younger than two with acute myeloid leukemia, due to receive a stem cell transplant. The sample here was PBMCs, taken before TCRalphabeta/CD19-depleted stem cell transplant. The chain links TRBV11-2 to TRBJ2-5, with 12 bases identical to TRBD2. The CDR3 reads CASSAHSLLAGGPETQYF. The CDR3 bases are TGTGCCAGCAGCGCCCACTCCCTCCTAGCGGGGGGGCCTGAGACCCAGTACTTC. Using reference TRBV11-2 and TRBJ2-5 for the parts outside the CDR3, the full variable domain is EAGVAQSPRYKIIEKRQSVAFWCNPISGHATLYWYQQILGQGPKLLIQFQNNGVVDDSQLPKDRFSAERLKGVDSTLKIQPAKLEDSAVYLCASSAHSLLAGGPETQYFGPGTRLLVL.